These T cell receptor beta chains were read from a single sample in a study of shared clonotypes between healthy human individuals. Assay used: immunoSEQ multiplex PCR; TCRdb lists only in-frame clones, some missing. Here the sample spans 450,000 or so clones, 60% to 80% being singletons. The sample consisted of PBMCs. The receptors derive from a woman in her forties in good health. Some clones in this sample may be carry-over from other donors' samples. Each CDR3 is given with its conserved first and last residue. D genes are given only for firm matches. Clone size is given for some rows only: seen once, a few or many times, or a class if the clone is expanded.

j_call,clone_size,v_call,d_call,cdr3_nt,cdr3_aa
TRBJ2-3,-,TRBV19,TRBD2,TGTGCCAGTATGCGGATAGCGGGAGGGCCAGATACGCAGTATTTT,CASMRIAGGPDTQYF
TRBJ2-5,-,TRBV29-1,-,TGCAGCGTTGAAGCGAGCAGGGACGGGGAGACCCAGTACTTC,CSVEASRDGETQYF
TRBJ2-2,once,TRBV27,TRBD1,TGTGCCAGCAGTCGCCGACAGGGCGGCGGGGAGCTGTTTTTT,CASSRRQGGGELFF
TRBJ2-3,-,TRBV5-4,-,TGTGCCAGCAGCTTGGCCAATGGGGGCCCAGATACGCAGTATTTT,CASSLANGGPDTQYF
TRBJ2-7,-,TRBV15,-,TGTGCCACCAGCAGAGACCGGGGCTACGAGCAGTACTTC,CATSRDRGYEQYF
TRBJ2-1,-,TRBV27,TRBD2,TGTGCCAGCAGTTTATGGCTAGCGGGAGTCGATGAGCAGTTCTTC,CASSLWLAGVDEQFF
TRBJ2-1,-,TRBV30,TRBD2,TGTGCCTGTAATCCGGGACTAGCCCTGCAGTTCTTC,CACNPGLALQFF
TRBJ1-5,-,TRBV27,-,TGTGCCAGCAGTTTATGGGGAATCGATCAGCCCCAGCATTTT,CASSLWGIDQPQHF
TRBJ1-2,-,TRBV28,TRBD1,TGTGCCAGCAGTTTACTCACAGGGGGCGGTGGCTACACCTTC,CASSLLTGGGGYTF
TRBJ1-2,-,TRBV23-1,-,TGCGCCAGCAGTCAACCTAGGATTGGCTACACCTTC,CASSQPRIGYTF
TRBJ1-5,once,TRBV5-8,-,TGTGCCACCAGTCGGGGGGCTACCTTTCATCAGCCCCAGCATTTT,CATSRGATFHQPQHF
TRBJ1-5,-,TRBV4-1,-,TGCGCCAGCAGCCCCCCTTACCGGGGGGGAAATCAGCCCCAGCATTTT,CASSPPYRGGNQPQHF
TRBJ1-3,many,TRBV30,-,TGTGCCTGGAGTCTGCAATATGGAGGAAACACCATATATTTT,CAWSLQYGGNTIYF
TRBJ1-5,few,TRBV19,-,TGTGCCAGTAGTATAATAGGGGCCCAGCCCCAGCATTTT,CASSIIGAQPQHF
TRBJ2-3,-,TRBV30,-,TGTGCCTGGAGGGCCCGAACACTACCGTTGGATACGCAGTATTTT,CAWRARTLPLDTQYF
TRBJ1-1,-,TRBV9,-,TGTGCCAGCAGCCCCCTGGGGGGCACTGAAGCTTTCTTT,CASSPLGGTEAFF
TRBJ2-5,many,TRBV7-9,TRBD2,TGTGCCAGCAGCCCCCGGACTAGCGAAGAGACCCAGTACTTC,CASSPRTSEETQYF
TRBJ2-1,-,TRBV6-5,TRBD1,TGTGCCAGCAGTAACCGACAGGGAGCCTACAATGAGCAGTTCTTC,CASSNRQGAYNEQFF
TRBJ2-7,-,TRBV9,TRBD2,TGTGCCAGCAGCCCTTATAGGGGACTAGGAGAGTACGAGCAGTACTTC,CASSPYRGLGEYEQYF
TRBJ1-5,-,TRBV28,-,TGTGCCAGCCTTGGAGGGGCGCTCCCGTTCCTCAATCAGCCCCAGCATTTT,CASLGGALPFLNQPQHF
TRBJ2-2,few,TRBV27,-,TGTGCCAGCAGTTTATCAATCACCGGGGAGCTGTTTTTT,CASSLSITGELFF
TRBJ2-2,few,TRBV27,TRBD1,TGTGCCAGCAGTTTAGGGCAGGGGGCCGGGGAGCTGTTTTTT,CASSLGQGAGELFF